The 8 T cell receptor beta chains below come from one sample, sequenced in a study of cytomegalovirus exposure and HLA in healthy donors. The study ran its PCR with 60 Vbeta and 13 Jbeta primers. Generated by immunoSEQ multiplex PCR, the TCRdb table keeps only in-frame clones and is missing some. The data hold more than 95,000 clones, with about 80% observed a single time. The sample taken for sequencing was PBMCs. The receptors stem from a man aged 40-50 years in good health and CMV-seropositive.

A single count supports this clone. The chain is built from TRBV2 and TRBJ2-2; 8 bases agree with TRBD1. Germline V gene lookup returns CDR1 SNHLY and CDR2 FYNNEI. The CDR3 length is 13 residues. J was trimmed by 3 bases and V by 7 bases; bases with no gene match: 1. CDR3 loop: CASKGQDTGELFF. The CDR3 nucleotides are TGTGCCAGCAAGGGACAGGACACCGGGGAGCTGTTTTTT. The full variable domain, rest sourced from reference TRBV2 and TRBJ2-2, is EPEVTQTPSHQVTQMGQEVILRCVPISNHLYFYWYRQILGQKVEFLVSFYNNEISEKSEIFDDQFSVERPDGSNFTLKIRSTKLEDSAMYFCASKGQDTGELFFGEGSRLTVL.

The J gene is TRBJ1-2, the V gene TRBV7-9; possible D gene TRBD1, 6 bases. The CDR3 covers 15 residues. V was shortened by 2 bases and J by 3 bases, with 13 bases between the two germline ends. Germline-derived CDR1 and CDR2 are SEHNR and FQNEAQ (reference sequence). CDR3 nucleotide sequence: TGTGCCAGCAGCTTACCGGACAGTTTCCACTATGGCTACACCTTC. Its translation: CASSLPDSFHYGYTF.

This clone is a singleton in its sample. V gene TRBV28 combines with J gene TRBJ1-1; 7 nucleotides line up with TRBD1. The germline V gene has CDR1 MDHEN and CDR2 SYDVKM. The CDR3 runs to 15 residues. V lost 6 bases, J lost 7 bases, and 14 bases stayed unmatched. The DNA for the CDR3 is TGTGCCAGCAGCCGACTAACAGGGGCCAAGCTTGAAGCTTTCTTT. It yields the protein CASSRLTGAKLEAFF.

The chain links TRBV6-1 to TRBJ2-1; TRBD2 agrees at 7 bases. Per germline, CDR1 MNHNS and CDR2 SASEGT. The CDR3 runs 12 residues. V was clipped by 5 bases and J by 8 bases; unmatched bases: 3. The CDR3 protein is CASSLSGDEQFF. CDR3 nucleotide sequence: TGTGCCAGCAGTTTAAGCGGGGATGAGCAGTTCTTC.

The chain has TRBV27 and TRBJ2-1; perhaps TRBD1 as D (7 bases). CDR1 and CDR2 (germline): MNHEY, SMNVEV (reference sequence). Trimming took off 5 bases at V and 3 bases at J, with 14 bases between the two ends. There are 15 residues in the CDR3. The CDR3 DNA follows: TGTGCCAGCAGTGCGGGACAGCAAAACTACAATGAGCAGTTCTTC. Translating it yields CASSAGQQNYNEQFF.

This clone was counted between two and nine times. The chain uses TRBV5-1 and TRBJ1-1; no clear D gene. Looked up from germline, CDR1 is SGHRS and CDR2 is YFSETQ. The CDR3 is made up of 14 amino acids. Trimming took off 0 bases at V and 4 bases at J, with 10 bases between the two ends. CDR3 amino acids: CASSLDIGSTEAFF. The CDR3 DNA sequence: TGCGCCAGCAGCTTGGATATAGGGAGCACTGAAGCTTTCTTT.

The genes are TRBV30 and TRBJ2-5, with no clear D. The CDR3 runs to 14 residues. V lost 0 bases and J 6 bases, leaving 14 bases between the germline ends. Germline V gene sequence: CDR1 GTSNPN, CDR2 SVGIG (reference sequence). CDR3 region: CAWSVNQFVKTQYF. CDR3 coding DNA: TGTGCCTGGAGTGTAAACCAGTTTGTGAAGACCCAGTACTTC.

V usage is TRBV7-2 and J usage is TRBJ2-7; 8 bases match TRBD1. This CDR3 comprises 17 residues. Germline V lookup: CDR1 SGHTA, CDR2 FQGNSA. Trimming removed 3 bases from V and 2 bases from J; junction bases left unmatched: 12. CDR3 amino acids: CASSFVSGTGTPYEQYF. CDR3 bases: TGTGCCAGCAGCTTTGTATCCGGGACAGGAACCCCCTACGAGCAGTACTTC.